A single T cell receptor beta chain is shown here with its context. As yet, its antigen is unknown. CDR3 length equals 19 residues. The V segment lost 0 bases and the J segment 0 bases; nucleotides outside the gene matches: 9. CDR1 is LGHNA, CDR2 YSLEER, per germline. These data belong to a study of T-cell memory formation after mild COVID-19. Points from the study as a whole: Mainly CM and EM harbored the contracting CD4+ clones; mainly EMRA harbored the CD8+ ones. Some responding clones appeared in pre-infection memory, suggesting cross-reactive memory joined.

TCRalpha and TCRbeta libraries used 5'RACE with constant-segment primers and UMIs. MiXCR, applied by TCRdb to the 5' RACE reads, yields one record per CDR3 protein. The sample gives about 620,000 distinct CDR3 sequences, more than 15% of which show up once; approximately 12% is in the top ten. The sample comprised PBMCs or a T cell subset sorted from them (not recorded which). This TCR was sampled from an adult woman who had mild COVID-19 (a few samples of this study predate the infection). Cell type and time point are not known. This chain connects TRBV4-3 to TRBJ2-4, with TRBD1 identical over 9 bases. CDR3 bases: TGCGCCAGCAGCCAAGATCTGGGACAGGGCTTCTTAGCCAAAAACATTCAGTACTTC. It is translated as CASSQDLGQGFLAKNIQYF.